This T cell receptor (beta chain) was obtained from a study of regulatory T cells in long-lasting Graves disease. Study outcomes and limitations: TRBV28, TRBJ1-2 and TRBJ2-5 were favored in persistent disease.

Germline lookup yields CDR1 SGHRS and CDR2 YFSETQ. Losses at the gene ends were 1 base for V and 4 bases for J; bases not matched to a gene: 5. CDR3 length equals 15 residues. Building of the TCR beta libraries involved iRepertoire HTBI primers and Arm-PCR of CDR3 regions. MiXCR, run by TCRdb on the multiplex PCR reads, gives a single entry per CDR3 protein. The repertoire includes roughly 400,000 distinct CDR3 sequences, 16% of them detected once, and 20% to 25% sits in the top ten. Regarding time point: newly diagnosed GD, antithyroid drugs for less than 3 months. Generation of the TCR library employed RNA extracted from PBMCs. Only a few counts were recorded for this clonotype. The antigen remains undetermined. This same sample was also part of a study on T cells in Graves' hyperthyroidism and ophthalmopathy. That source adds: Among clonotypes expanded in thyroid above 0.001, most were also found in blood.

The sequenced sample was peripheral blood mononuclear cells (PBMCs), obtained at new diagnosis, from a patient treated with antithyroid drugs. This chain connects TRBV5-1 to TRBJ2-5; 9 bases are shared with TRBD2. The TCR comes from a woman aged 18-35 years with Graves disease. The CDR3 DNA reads TGCGCCAGCAGCTTGACCGGGACTAGCACAGAGACCCAGTACTTC. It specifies CASSLTGTSTETQYF.